This T cell receptor beta chain was recorded in a study of human T cells and chemical hapten exposure. The CDR3 runs to 14 residues. The germline CDR1 and CDR2 sequences are SGHRS and YFSETQ. The V gene end was trimmed by 3 bases and the J gene end by 7 bases; junction bases not matched to a gene: 7. TCRdb recomputed calls from the RACE reads with MiXCR, one row per CDR3 protein. The sample records 150,000 to 200,000 distinct CDR3 sequences, about a fifth being singletons. The time point: patch test 1, 2 weeks after DPC sensitization. Indicated treatment: therapeutic diphenylcyclopropenone sensitization with weekly scalp DPC.

The rearrangement links TRBV5-1 to TRBJ1-1, with 9 bases fitting TRBD1. The sequencing here drew on whole blood, taken in connection with sensitization to the hapten diphenylcyclopropenone (DPC). The sequence was obtained from a woman aged 45-65 years with alopecia areata. Some clones in this sample may be carry-over from other donors' samples. In DNA, the CDR3 is TGCGCCAGCAGCTATTACAGGGGGCAAAGTGAAGCTTTCTTT. Translation: CASSYYRGQSEAFF.